The clone carrying this T cell receptor (beta chain) was detected a few times. Its antigen remains unknown. Sorting with CD45RO/CCR7/CD25/CD127/CD95/CD27 yielded naive, central memory, regulatory and stem-like memory CD4+ cells. Trimming removed 0 bases at V and 4 bases at J, with 13 bases between. The CDR3 loop spans 15 amino acids. CDR1 and CDR2 (germline): SGDLS, YYNGEE. The authors reverse transcribed all of the isolated RNA, so sequencing captured expressed TCRB transcripts. Profiling relied on immunoSEQ multiplex PCR, and the TCRdb table lists in-frame clones only, not all of them. This repertoire shows about 180,000 clones, about 13% found once; its top ten account for roughly 0.6%. The sample is drawn from a study of beta chain features in type 1 diabetes. The study's findings and limits: Sequencing the cDNA could make cells with high TCR expression show up more than they should. Shortening that was moderate but significant affected the TCRB CDR3s of Type 1 diabetes patients in all four CD4+ subsets. Sampled from patients, naive, central memory and Treg TCRB repertoires appeared more similar than those sampled from healthy donors.

This TCR was sampled from a woman in her late teens or twenties in good health. Sequencing used central memory CD4+ T cells from blood. This rearrangement joins TRBV9 to TRBJ2-5; no firm D call. The CDR3 sequence is CASSVASEPGETQYF. The CDR3 nucleotides read TGTGCCAGCAGCGTAGCATCAGAACCAGGAGAGACCCAGTACTTC.